This TCR beta chain appears in the sequencing data of a study of CD8 T cells in Susac syndrome. The CDR3 sequence is 13 residues long. V lost 2 bases and J 5 bases, leaving 12 bases between the germline ends. CDR1 and CDR2 (germline): GTSNPN, SVGIG (reference sequence). Random hexamers were used to reverse transcribe the RNA input (about 0.5 to 1 ug). TCRdb reprocessed the immunoSEQ multiplex PCR reads with MiXCR, giving one entry per CDR3 protein. Among roughly 140,000 distinct CDR3 sequences listed, roughly 96% were seen once. The sample consisted of CD8+ T cells from PBMCs. The chain is built from TRBV30 and TRBJ1-1; D uncertain. The receptor comes from a human donor with multiple sclerosis. The CDR3 DNA reads as TGTGCCTGGAGTCTTTGGGGTGGGACTGAAGCTTTCTTT. It yields the protein CAWSLWGGTEAFF.